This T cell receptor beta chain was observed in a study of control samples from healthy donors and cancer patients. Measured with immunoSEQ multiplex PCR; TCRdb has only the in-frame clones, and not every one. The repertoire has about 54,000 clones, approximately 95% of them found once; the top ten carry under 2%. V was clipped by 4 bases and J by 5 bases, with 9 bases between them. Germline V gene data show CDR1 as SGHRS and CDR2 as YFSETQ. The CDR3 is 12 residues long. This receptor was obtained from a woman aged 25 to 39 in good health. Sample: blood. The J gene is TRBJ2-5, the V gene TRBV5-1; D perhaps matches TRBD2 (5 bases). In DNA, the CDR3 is TGCGCCAGCAGCCCGTCGGGGGAGACCCAGTACTTC. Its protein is CASSPSGETQYF.